The 25 T cell receptor beta chains below come from one sample, sequenced in a study of shared clonotypes between healthy human individuals. Clones were read by immunoSEQ multiplex PCR, and TCRdb kept only the in-frame ones, dropping some. Counted here are 190,000 or so clones, around 63% occurring once; the ten biggest clones make up 10%. The sequencing sample was made of memory CD4+ T cells sorted from blood. This sample's subset: CD45RA-negative fraction. The receptors were sampled from a man aged 25 to 45 in good health.

The chain joins TRBV29-1 to TRBJ2-2; no clear D gene. The CDR3 spans 12 residues. V dropped 5 bases and J dropped 4 bases, with 8 bases sitting between them. Germline lookup yields CDR1 SQVTM and CDR2 ANQGSEA. The CDR3 reads CSVREATGELFF. CDR3 nucleotide sequence: TGCAGCGTTAGAGAAGCCACCGGGGAGCTGTTTTTT.

This chain connects TRBV18 to TRBJ1-3; D not resolved. The CDR3 spans 22 residues. The V end was cut by 4 bases, the J end by 2 bases, with 33 bases between. Germline lookup yields CDR1 KGHSH and CDR2 LQKENI. As DNA, the CDR3 is TGTGCCAGCTCACTTATCAAAAAGATTGGGCCTGGGCCAAGAAATCCTGGAAACACCATATATTTT. Residues: CASSLIKKIGPGPRNPGNTIYF. The full variable domain, completed using reference TRBV18 and TRBJ1-3, is NAGVMQNPRHLVRRRGQEARLRCSPMKGHSHVYWYRQLPEEGLKFMVYLQKENIIDESGMPKERFSAEFPKEGPSILRIQQVVRGDSAAYFCASSLIKKIGPGPRNPGNTIYFGEGSWLTVV.

As regards this clone: Distinct nucleotide sequences in the sample also encode this CDR3. The gene calls are TRBV2 and TRBJ2-3; 8 positions agree with TRBD1. With V trimmed by 6 bases and J by 4 bases, 0 bases remained unmatched. The CDR3 contains 12 residues. Germline V gene lookup returns CDR1 SNHLY and CDR2 FYNNEI. DNA for the CDR3: TGTGCCAGCAGACAGGGGGCAGATACGCAGTATTTT. Amino acid sequence: CASRQGADTQYF.

This clone was recorded a few times. The chain joins TRBV11-3 to TRBJ2-7; 14 bases agree with TRBD2. V shed 5 bases, J shed 6 bases, and the junction held 6 bases outside the gene matches. This CDR3 region has 15 residues. Germline V gene sequence: CDR1 SGHNT, CDR2 YENEEA. CDR3 DNA sequence: TGTGCCAGCAGCCTAGGGACTAGCGGGAGTCGCGAGCAGTACTTC. This gives the protein CASSLGTSGSREQYF.

This chain connects TRBV5-1 to TRBJ1-1; D unresolved. The CDR3 has 13 residues. The germline gives CDR1 SGHRS, CDR2 YFSETQ. V was cut by 1 base and J by 1 base, with 5 bases left in between. The CDR3 DNA is TGCGCCAGCAGCTTGCGGGGGAACACTGAAGCTTTCTTT. Encoded protein: CASSLRGNTEAFF.

This rearrangement joins TRBV5-1 to TRBJ2-1, with 13 bases lining up with TRBD2. V shed 7 bases, J shed 6 bases, and the junction held 7 bases outside the gene matches. From germline, CDR1 is SGHRS and CDR2 YFSETQ. The CDR3 contains 15 residues. CDR3 protein: CASSWTSGSPNEQFF. CDR3 in DNA: TGCGCCAGCTCATGGACTAGCGGGAGTCCCAATGAGCAGTTCTTC.

V usage is TRBV11-2 and J usage is TRBJ1-4; 7 nucleotides line up with TRBD1. The V segment lost 4 bases and the J segment 7 bases; nucleotides outside the gene matches: 9. The CDR3 spans 15 residues. Germline CDR1 is SGHAT and CDR2 is FQNNGV. The CDR3 region is CASSSQGGALEKLFF. CDR3 bases: TGTGCCAGCAGCTCCCAGGGGGGGGCGCTTGAAAAACTGTTTTTT.

This clone was observed a few times. The V and J genes are TRBV14 and TRBJ2-2; D is tentatively TRBD1 or TRBD2 (5 bases each). CDR3 length: 15 amino acids. Deletions cut 3 bases from V and 4 bases from J, with 12 bases between. Germline V gives CDR1 SGHDN, CDR2 FVKESK. The CDR3 loop reads CASSQGWGTTGELFF. CDR3 in DNA: TGTGCCAGCAGCCAGGGTTGGGGGACCACCGGGGAGCTGTTTTTT.

This clone was seen just once. V and J are TRBV6-1 and TRBJ2-4; D may match TRBD1 or TRBD2 (6 bases each). V was pared by 3 bases and J by 1 base, with 10 bases between. Germline V CDR1 and CDR2: MNHNS, SASEGT. This CDR3 contains 15 residues. The CDR3 bases are TGTGCCAGCAGTGACCCGGGGGCGGCCAAAAACATTCAGTACTTC. Translating it yields CASSDPGAAKNIQYF.

This clone has ten or more counts. The chain is built from TRBV18 and TRBJ1-2, with 8 bases fitting TRBD1. The trim removed 3 bases at V and 8 bases at J, leaving 8 bases unmatched. The CDR3 length is 14 residues. The V gene's germline CDR1 is KGHSH and CDR2 LQKENI. The CDR3 loop reads CASSPPRDRGGYTF. CDR3 in DNA: TGTGCCAGCTCACCCCCCCGCGACAGGGGAGGCTACACCTTC.

The chain employs TRBV6-6 and TRBJ2-3; D remains ambiguous. V was cut by 0 bases and J by 3 bases, with 10 bases left in between. CDR1 and CDR2 (germline): MNHNY, SVGAGI (reference sequence). The CDR3 is 15 amino acids. CDR3 DNA: TGTGCCAGCAGTTACTCTATGCCAGCTACAGATACGCAGTATTTT. Amino acid sequence: CASSYSMPATDTQYF.

The chain links TRBV5-1 to TRBJ2-1, with 12 positions matching TRBD2. From germline, CDR1 is SGHRS and CDR2 YFSETQ. Trimming took 4 bases from V and 5 from J; bases not matched to a gene: 7. This CDR3 contains 16 residues. CDR3 in DNA: TGCGCCAGCAGCCTCTGGACTAGCGGGGATAACAATGAGCAGTTCTTC. It is translated as CASSLWTSGDNNEQFF.

This clone was counted a few times. The rearrangement uses TRBV19 and TRBJ2-3; 7 bases match TRBD1. Germline loops: CDR1 LNHDA, CDR2 SQIVND (reference sequence). J gave up 3 bases and V 3 bases, and 3 bases lay outside the gene matches. The length of the CDR3 is 14 residues. The CDR3 loop is CASSILTGTDTQYF. In DNA form, the CDR3 reads TGTGCCAGTAGTATCTTGACAGGGACAGATACGCAGTATTTT. The whole variable domain, remainder taken from reference TRBV19 and TRBJ2-3, is DGGITQSPKYLFRKEGQNVTLSCEQNLNHDAMYWYRQDPGQGLRLIYYSQIVNDFQKGDIAEGYSVSREKKESFPLTVTSAQKNPTAFYLCASSILTGTDTQYFGPGTRLTVL.

The CDR3 region is CASETSGSSYNEQFF. The DNA of the CDR3 is TGTGCCAGTGAGACTAGTGGGAGCTCCTACAATGAGCAGTTCTTC. The J gene is TRBJ2-1, the V gene TRBV19; maybe TRBD2 (6 bases). The CDR3 consists of 15 residues. The germline V gene has CDR1 LNHDA and CDR2 SQIVND (reference sequence). V was shortened by 8 bases and J by 0 bases, with 14 bases between the two germline ends.

The chain couples TRBV2 to TRBJ2-7; no clear D. This CDR3 has 12 amino acids. Germline CDR1 SNHLY, CDR2 FYNNEI. Between the trimmed V and J ends, which lost 6 bases and 3 bases, there was a span of 9 bases. The DNA for the CDR3 is TGTGCCAGCAGCCAAAGCTTCTACGAGCAGTACTTC. Its translation is CASSQSFYEQYF.

The rearrangement links TRBV11-2 to TRBJ2-1, with 8 bases lining up with TRBD2. The V and J ends lost 4 bases and 4 bases, in that order; junction bases with no gene match: 6. There are 15 residues in the CDR3. Germline-derived CDR1 and CDR2 are SGHAT and FQNNGV. Here the CDR3 reads CASSYSGTTYNEQFF. The CDR3 nucleotides are TGTGCCAGCAGCTATAGCGGGACTACTTACAATGAGCAGTTCTTC. Complete variable domain (other parts from reference TRBV11-2 and TRBJ2-1): EAGVAQSPRYKIIEKRQSVAFWCNPISGHATLYWYQQILGQGPKLLIQFQNNGVVDDSQLPKDRFSAERLKGVDSTLKIQPAKLEDSAVYLCASSYSGTTYNEQFFGPGTRLTVL.

CDR3 sequence (DNA): TGTGCCAGCAGCCCCGTGAAGGCTAGCGGGACCGATACGCAGTATTTT. Translating gives CASSPVKASGTDTQYF. The V call is TRBV5-4, the J call TRBJ2-3, with 9 bases fitting TRBD2. The germline CDR1 and CDR2 sequences are SGHNT and YYREEE (reference sequence). This CDR3 has 16 residues. After removal of 4 bases from V and 6 bases from J, the junction contained 12 bases not matched to a gene.

The rearrangement joins TRBV25-1 to TRBJ2-2, with D perhaps matching TRBD1 or TRBD2 (6 bases each). V lost 4 bases and J lost 3, with 15 bases in between. The V gene's germline CDR1 is MGHDK and CDR2 SYGVNS. The CDR3 is 16 residues long. The CDR3 here is CASSGEGGVYTGELFF. CDR3 sequence (DNA): TGTGCCAGCAGTGGCGAGGGGGGAGTGTACACCGGGGAGCTGTTTTTT.

Comment on this clone: The same CDR3 arises from other DNA sequences in this sample as well. V and J are TRBV14 and TRBJ2-1; D may match TRBD1 or TRBD2 (5 bases each). This CDR3 has 14 residues. V lost 2 bases to trimming and J lost 5 bases, with 10 bases between them. Germline V gene lookup returns CDR1 SGHDN and CDR2 FVKESK. CDR3 protein: CASSQPGRDNEQFF. The CDR3 DNA sequence: TGTGCCAGCAGCCAACCGGGACGCGACAATGAGCAGTTCTTC.

This chain links TRBV7-8 with TRBJ1-2; D not resolved. V lost 10 bases to trimming and J lost 10 bases, with 22 bases between them. In germline, CDR1 is SGHVS, CDR2 FQNEAQ. There are 13 residues in the CDR3. For the CDR3, the DNA is TGTGCCACCTTTGCGACGGGTGTCCGTGACTACACCTTC. It encodes CATFATGVRDYTF.

CDR3 region: CASSLAGYSNQPQHF. CDR3 DNA: TGCGCCAGCAGCTTGGCAGGTTATAGCAATCAGCCCCAGCATTTT. The gene calls are TRBV5-1 and TRBJ1-5; D remains ambiguous. The CDR3 sequence is 15 residues long. Trimming pared 0 bases from V and 0 bases from J, leaving 7 bases between. CDR1 and CDR2 (germline): SGHRS, YFSETQ.

This clone has only one observation. The chain uses TRBV7-2 and TRBJ2-3; no clear D. There are 15 residues in the CDR3. Germline loops: CDR1 SGHTA, CDR2 FQGNSA. V dropped 5 bases and J dropped 1 base, with 13 bases sitting between them. DNA for the CDR3: TGTGCCAGCAGCCAACTGTCCCCGGGCACAGATACGCAGTATTTT. It translates to CASSQLSPGTDTQYF.

This chain joins TRBV6-6 and TRBJ1-1, with TRBD1 identical over 9 bases. The CDR3 consists of 13 residues. J lost 8 bases, V lost 5 bases, and 6 bases had no gene match. The germline V gene encodes CDR1 MNHNY and CDR2 SVGAGI (reference sequence). The CDR3 here is CASSRPGQGEAFF. The CDR3, as DNA: TGTGCCAGCAGTCGTCCGGGACAGGGAGAAGCTTTCTTT.

This clone has at least ten counts. This chain joins TRBV7-9 and TRBJ1-1; 9 bases fit TRBD1. CDR3 size: 14 residues. Germline assignment: CDR1 SEHNR and CDR2 FQNEAQ (reference sequence). V dropped 5 bases and J dropped 5; count of bases not matched to a gene: 6. The DNA of the CDR3 is TGTGCCAGCAGCCACGGACAGGGGTGGACTGAAGCTTTCTTT. Its translation: CASSHGQGWTEAFF.

V and J are TRBV6-5 and TRBJ1-2; D call uncertain. Germline lookup yields CDR1 MNHEY and CDR2 SVGAGI. Trimming pared 5 bases from V and 2 bases from J, leaving 9 bases between. This CDR3 has 13 residues. CDR3 in amino acids: CASSETQNYGYTF. The CDR3 nucleotides read TGTGCCAGCAGTGAGACGCAGAACTATGGCTACACCTTC.